The clone carrying this T cell receptor beta chain was counted ten times or more. Its antigen is unknown. This entry is derived from a study of breast tumors, draining lymph nodes, adjacent tissues. Notes on the study in general: Data only fit, rather than demonstrated, lymph node origin of most tumor T cells. Findings are consistent with lymph node origin and intratumoral expansion of most tumor T cells.

TCRdb re-derived calls from the multiplex PCR reads in MiXCR, one entry per CDR3 protein. The table lists around 140,000 distinct CDR3 sequences, 20% to 25% of them singletons. CDR3 length equals 15 residues. CDR1 and CDR2 from the germline V gene are MNHEY and SVGAGI. The V and J ends lost 5 bases and 1 base, in that order; junction bases with no gene match: 3. Axillary draining lymph nodes of breast cancer patients supplied the node samples. The chain recombines TRBV6-5 with TRBJ2-3; 10 bases line up with TRBD2. Specimen: axillary lymph node tissue. The clonotype comes from a female donor with breast cancer. Some clones in this sample may be carry-over from other donors' samples. As DNA, the CDR3 is TGTGCCAGCAGTACCACTAGCGGGGGCACAGATACGCAGTATTTT. It codes for CASSTTSGGTDTQYF.